Listed here is a single T cell receptor beta chain. V lost 4 bases and J 5 bases, leaving 11 bases between the germline ends. Germline CDR1 is PRHDT and CDR2 is FYEKMQ (reference sequence). There are 14 residues in the CDR3. Method: immunoSEQ multiplex PCR; TCRdb's copy keeps in-frame clones and lacks some. The table shows around 320,000 clones, with about 85% occurring only once. The data are from a study of blood T cell repertoires in COVID-19. The specimen was peripheral blood. The receptor was isolated from a young man with active or convalescent COVID-19. This chain connects TRBV13 to TRBJ1-4; weak D call: TRBD1 (5 bases). The CDR3 spells CASSYRQLNEKLFF. CDR3 bases: TGTGCCAGCAGCTACCGACAGTTGAATGAAAAACTGTTTTTT.